These 31 T cell receptor beta chains originate from one sample sequenced in a study of T cells in Graves' hyperthyroidism and ophthalmopathy. Researchers took RNA transcripts and amplified the TCR beta CDR3 regions from them. First-round RT-PCR targeting the TCR CDR3 was performed with the HTBI primer set. MiXCR, run by TCRdb on the multiplex PCR reads, gives a single entry per CDR3 protein. The sample yields about 500,000 distinct CDR3 sequences, about 45% seen once. Sample: peripheral blood or thyroid tissue (not recorded which). Every receptor here comes from an adult woman with Graves' disease, either hyperthyroidism or ophthalmopathy (not recorded which).

This clonotype was seen at least ten times. V gene TRBV10-3 combines with J gene TRBJ2-7; no clear D gene. Germline loops: CDR1 ENHRY, CDR2 SYGVKD. CDR3 length: 11 residues. The V gene lost 0 bases and the J gene lost 6 bases, with 3 bases spanning the gap. This CDR3 reads CAISESSEQYF. The CDR3 DNA follows: TGTGCCATCAGTGAGTCGTCCGAGCAGTACTTC.

A few counts support this clonotype. V usage is TRBV15 and J usage is TRBJ2-5, with 7 bases that match TRBD2. The V gene end was trimmed by 5 bases and the J gene end by 1 base; junction bases not matched to a gene: 10. Looked up from germline, CDR1 is LNHNV and CDR2 is YYDKDF (reference sequence). The CDR3 spans 16 residues. CDR3 DNA sequence: TGTGCCACCAGCGGGGGAGGGGAAAACCTCCAAGAGACCCAGTACTTC. Its protein product is CATSGGGENLQETQYF.

In its sample, this clonotype was seen many times. This chain connects TRBV5-6 to TRBJ2-2; D unresolved. Germline CDR1 and CDR2: SGHDT and YYEEEE. This CDR3 is built from 13 residues. Trimming shortened V by 2 bases and J by 5 bases, and 7 bases separated the two germline ends. The CDR3 DNA follows: TGTGCCAGCAGCTTCGTCCTGACCGGGGAGCTGTTTTTT. Translated, it gives CASSFVLTGELFF. The full variable domain, rest sourced from reference TRBV5-6 and TRBJ2-2, is DAGVTQSPTHLIKTRGQQVTLRCSPKSGHDTVSWYQQALGQGPQFIFQYYEEEERQRGNFPDRFSGHQFPNYSSELNVNALLLGDSALYLCASSFVLTGELFFGEGSRLTVL.

The genes are TRBV7-2 and TRBJ2-7; a possible D gene is TRBD1 (5 bases). From germline, CDR1 is SGHTA and CDR2 FQGNSA. V lost 0 bases, J lost 6 bases, and 9 bases lay in between. The CDR3 totals 13 residues. CDR3 amino acids: CASSLAAQGEQYF. In DNA, the CDR3 is TGTGCCAGCAGCTTAGCCGCCCAGGGCGAGCAGTACTTC.

This clonotype has at least ten counts. The chain links TRBV5-6 to TRBJ1-1, with D hard to call. The CDR3 spans 13 residues. Germline lookup yields CDR1 SGHDT and CDR2 YYEEEE. V lost 2 bases, J lost 7 bases, and 12 bases lay in between. The CDR3 loop reads CASSFTSGGEAFF. Here the CDR3 DNA reads TGTGCCAGCAGCTTTACATCGGGAGGTGAAGCTTTCTTT.

This sequence joins TRBV7-9 and TRBJ1-1, with D possibly matching TRBD1 (6 bases). CDR1 SEHNR and CDR2 FQNEAQ come from the germline V gene (reference sequence). The V end lost 4 bases, the J end lost 3 bases, and 15 bases lay between the germline ends. This CDR3 spans 15 amino acids. CDR3 amino acids: CASSSWGGGDTEAFF. DNA for the CDR3: TGTGCCAGCAGCTCGTGGGGGGGCGGAGACACTGAAGCTTTCTTT. Full variable domain (rest looked up from reference TRBV7-9 and TRBJ1-1): DTGVSQNPRHKITKRGQNVTFRCDPISEHNRLYWYRQTLGQGPEFLTYFQNEAQLEKSRLLSDRFSAERPKGSFSTLEIQRTEQGDSAMYLCASSSWGGGDTEAFFGQGTRLTVV.

The J gene is TRBJ2-5, the V gene TRBV5-5, with 16 bases identical to TRBD2. The germline gives CDR1 SGHKS, CDR2 YYEKEE (reference sequence). Trimming cost V 4 bases and J 5 bases; bases outside gene matches: 17. The CDR3 loop spans 20 amino acids. This CDR3 reads CASSQERPGTSGRAGETQYF. The CDR3 DNA reads TGTGCCAGCAGCCAAGAGCGACCCGGGACTAGCGGGAGGGCCGGCGAGACCCAGTACTTC.

This clonotype was counted many times. The chain carries TRBV28 and TRBJ2-7, with 7 bases matching TRBD2. The J segment lost 12 bases and the V segment lost 6 bases, leaving 17 bases of the junction unmatched. CDR3 length equals 14 residues. Per germline, CDR1 MDHEN and CDR2 SYDVKM. In nucleotides, the CDR3 is TGTGCCAGCAGCCGACGGGACTACGATCCGAGTTCGTACTTC. This translates into CASSRRDYDPSSYF.

The chain joins TRBV9 to TRBJ1-2; D is undetermined. This CDR3 is built from 12 residues. Germline lookup yields CDR1 SGDLS and CDR2 YYNGEE. V was pared by 5 bases and J by 4 bases, with 9 bases between. The CDR3 DNA sequence: TGTGCCAGCAGTGCGAGCTTCTATGGCTACACCTTC. This translates into CASSASFYGYTF. The variable domain in full, with the rest retrieved from reference TRBV9 and TRBJ1-2, is DSGVTQTPKHLITATGQRVTLRCSPRSGDLSVYWYQQSLDQGLQFLIQYYNGEERAKGNILERFSAQQFPDLHSELNLSSLELGDSALYFCASSASFYGYTFGSGTRLTVV.

The V gene is TRBV5-4, the J gene TRBJ2-7; 9 nucleotides align to TRBD1. J gave up 2 bases and V 4 bases, and 10 bases lay outside the gene matches. CDR1 and CDR2 (germline): SGHNT, YYREEE (reference sequence). The CDR3 has 16 residues. DNA for the CDR3: TGTGCCAGCAGCCCCCGGACCGGGACAGGGCCCTACGAGCAGTACTTC. Its translation is CASSPRTGTGPYEQYF.

This rearrangement joins TRBV10-3 to TRBJ2-2; D unclear. CDR3 size: 13 residues. The V gene's germline CDR1 is ENHRY and CDR2 SYGVKD. V was clipped by 11 bases and J by 0 bases, with 10 bases between them. Here the CDR3 DNA reads TGTGCCTGTTTGGGAACGAACACCGGGGAGCTGTTTTTT. As protein: CACLGTNTGELFF.

This clonotype showed up many times. J is TRBJ1-1 and V is TRBV20-1; D is unresolved. The CDR3 is made up of 13 amino acids. V lost 3 bases, J lost 0 bases, and 8 bases lay in between. Germline V CDR1 and CDR2: DFQATT, SNEGSKA (reference sequence). CDR3 residues: CSARRGVNTEAFF. CDR3 coding DNA: TGCAGTGCTAGGCGAGGTGTGAACACTGAAGCTTTCTTT.

V is TRBV20-1 and J is TRBJ1-5, with D possibly being TRBD1 (5 bases). Germline lookup yields CDR1 DFQATT and CDR2 SNEGSKA (reference sequence). V lost 3 bases, J lost 4 bases, and 7 bases lay in between. The CDR3 consists of 12 residues. In nucleotides, the CDR3 is TGCAGTGCTAGGGACACTAATCAGCCCCAGCATTTT. This codes for CSARDTNQPQHF.

This sequence joins TRBV7-9 and TRBJ2-5; TRBD1 might be the D (6 bases). The CDR3 length is 14 residues. The germline V and J ends were trimmed by 5 bases and 3 bases, with 13 bases remaining between them. Germline CDR1 and CDR2: SEHNR and FQNEAQ (reference sequence). CDR3 residues: CASSRPTGEETQYF. The CDR3 DNA reads as TGTGCCAGCAGCCGCCCGACAGGTGAAGAGACCCAGTACTTC.

This clonotype was recorded at least ten times. J is TRBJ1-1 and V is TRBV12-3 or TRBV12-4; unclear D gene. V gave up 3 bases and J gave up 3 bases, with 11 bases separating them. The CDR3 runs to 14 residues. The CDR3 coding sequence is TGTGCCAGCAGTTTGGGGATGTGGGACACTGAAGCTTTCTTT. It encodes CASSLGMWDTEAFF.

The rearrangement joins TRBV29-1 to TRBJ1-3, with 7 bases that match TRBD1. The V segment lost 3 bases and the J segment 2 bases; nucleotides outside the gene matches: 7. The length of the CDR3 is 15 residues. Germline CDR1 SQVTM, CDR2 ANQGSEA. The CDR3 nucleotides read TGCAGCGTTGAGGGGACAGAACTAACTGGAAACACCATATATTTT. Encoded protein: CSVEGTELTGNTIYF.

The gene calls are TRBV6-6 and TRBJ1-4; D gene unclear. Germline-derived CDR1 and CDR2 are MNHNY and SVGAGI (reference sequence). CDR3 length: 13 residues. V was clipped by 6 bases and J by 8 bases, with 13 bases between them. Here the CDR3 reads CASRPTVSEKLFF. CDR3 in DNA: TGTGCCAGCAGACCCACGGTTTCGGAAAAACTGTTTTTT.

This clonotype was picked up many times. The V and J genes are TRBV5-1 and TRBJ2-7; 8 bases match TRBD2. Germline trimming cut 7 bases from V and 5 bases from J; bases unmatched to any gene: 8. The CDR3 consists of 13 residues. Looked up from germline, CDR1 is SGHRS and CDR2 is YFSETQ. In nucleotides, the CDR3 is TGCGCCAGCCGGCGGGAGGCTAGCGACGAGCAGTACTTC. Protein sequence: CASRREASDEQYF. The full variable domain, with the rest looked up from reference TRBV5-1 and TRBJ2-7, is KAGVTQTPRYLIKTRGQQVTLSCSPISGHRSVSWYQQTPGQGLQFLFEYFSETQRNKGNFPGRFSGRQFSNSRSEMNVSTLELGDSALYLCASRREASDEQYFGPGTRLTVT.

Turning to this clonotype: A much bigger clone sits one base away, suggesting this may be a read error. V gene TRBV4-1 combines with J gene TRBJ1-2; TRBD1 is a possible D gene (5 bases). Trimming left V 3 bases short and J 0 bases short, with 17 bases between. CDR3 length equals 17 residues. Germline V CDR1 and CDR2: MGHRA, YSYEKL. The DNA for the CDR3 is TGCGCCAGCAGCCAGCCCTCCCAGGGATGGACTAACTATGGCTACACCTTC. This codes for CASSQPSQGWTNYGYTF.

The sample holds many counts of this clonotype. This chain joins TRBV10-3 and TRBJ2-6; D is perhaps TRBD1 (5 bases). V lost 6 bases, J lost 0 bases, and 12 bases lay in between. The CDR3 is 16 amino acids. Germline loops: CDR1 ENHRY, CDR2 SYGVKD. CDR3 sequence: CAIRSTQVSGANVLTF. The DNA for the CDR3 is TGTGCCATCAGATCGACACAGGTCTCTGGGGCCAACGTCCTGACTTTC.

This chain links TRBV7-9 with TRBJ1-4, with 12 positions matching TRBD1. The CDR3 has 18 amino acids. Germline CDR1 reads SEHNR; CDR2 reads FQNEAQ (reference sequence). V lost 6 bases and J lost 0; bases outside the gene matches: 8. The CDR3 sequence is CASSTGTGGAATNEKLFF. In DNA form, the CDR3 reads TGTGCCAGCAGTACCGGGACAGGGGGCGCGGCAACTAATGAAAAACTGTTTTTT.

In its sample, this clonotype was seen a few times. The J gene is TRBJ2-2, the V gene TRBV28; D is undetermined. The CDR3 sequence is 14 residues long. Trimming took off 2 bases at V and 4 bases at J, with 8 bases between the two ends. Germline assignment: CDR1 MDHEN and CDR2 SYDVKM. The CDR3 sequence is CASSLVQFTGELFF. The CDR3 DNA reads TGTGCCAGCAGTTTAGTGCAATTCACCGGGGAGCTGTTTTTT.

This chain links TRBV15 with TRBJ2-6; D ambiguous. Germline CDR1 reads LNHNV; CDR2 reads YYDKDF (reference sequence). The V and J ends lost 1 base and 2 bases respectively, with 12 bases between them. The CDR3 is 17 residues long. CDR3 sequence (DNA): TGTGCCACCAGCAGAGGAGGCTCCTCCCCTGGGGCCAACGTCCTGACTTTC. This encodes CATSRGGSSPGANVLTF. The full variable domain, completed using reference TRBV15 and TRBJ2-6, is DAMVIQNPRYQVTQFGKPVTLSCSQTLNHNVMYWYQQKSSQAPKLLFHYYDKDFNNEADTPDNFQSRRPNTSFCFLDIRSPGLGDTAMYLCATSRGGSSPGANVLTFGAGSRLTVL.

On this clonotype itself: Since a much larger clone is just one base distant, this may be a read error. The V and J genes are TRBV7-2 and TRBJ2-2, with D perhaps assigned TRBD1 or TRBD2 (5 bases each). This CDR3 comprises 16 residues. The germline CDR1 and CDR2 sequences are SGHTA and FQGNSA. V lost 6 bases to trimming and J lost 4 bases, with 18 bases between them. CDR3 in amino acids: CASRSRGTLSTGELFF. The CDR3, as DNA: TGTGCCAGCAGATCCCGAGGGACCCTGAGCACCGGGGAGCTGTTTTTT.

The V and J genes are TRBV2 and TRBJ1-6; the D is unclear. V lost 6 bases to trimming and J lost 10 bases, with 13 bases between them. This CDR3 has 13 amino acids. CDR1 and CDR2 from the germline V gene are SNHLY and FYNNEI. The CDR3 DNA is TGTGCCAGCAGAGAGAGGGTAAAATCACCCCTCCACTTT. Residues: CASRERVKSPLHF.

The chain links TRBV25-1 to TRBJ2-7; D uncertain. With 5 bases removed from V and 6 bases from J, the gap between germline ends came to 11 bases. There are 12 residues in the CDR3. The germline V gene encodes CDR1 MGHDK and CDR2 SYGVNS. The DNA for the CDR3 is TGTGCCAGCAGTTTCTCCCCTCTCGAGCAGTACTTC. Protein: CASSFSPLEQYF.

The genes are TRBV20-1 and TRBJ2-6, with D maybe TRBD1 (5 bases). CDR3 size: 16 residues. The germline gives CDR1 DFQATT, CDR2 SNEGSKA (reference sequence). Trimming left V 3 bases short and J 0 bases short, with 12 bases between. The CDR3 DNA reads TGCAGTGCTAGTTGGGGCTCCGACTCTGGGGCCAACGTCCTGACTTTC. The encoded protein is CSASWGSDSGANVLTF.

V is TRBV7-8 and J is TRBJ1-1; weak D call: TRBD1 (5 bases). Germline V gives CDR1 SGHVS, CDR2 FQNEAQ. The CDR3 totals 15 residues. V was cut by 0 bases and J by 2 bases, with 10 bases left in between. The CDR3 nucleotides are TGTGCCAGCAGCTTAGCCCGACAGATAAACACTGAAGCTTTCTTT. This sequence encodes CASSLARQINTEAFF.

The chain couples TRBV5-1 to TRBJ1-2; 10 bases agree with TRBD1. The CDR3 has 15 residues. Germline V lookup: CDR1 SGHRS, CDR2 YFSETQ. V trimming: 2 bases; J trimming: 5 bases; junction bases outside the gene matches: 6. CDR3 bases: TGCGCCAGCAGCTTCCGGACAGGGGGAGGGTATGGCTACACCTTC. This sequence encodes CASSFRTGGGYGYTF. The full variable domain, in which reference TRBV5-1 and TRBJ1-2 provide the parts outside the CDR3, is KAGVTQTPRYLIKTRGQQVTLSCSPISGHRSVSWYQQTPGQGLQFLFEYFSETQRNKGNFPGRFSGRQFSNSRSEMNVSTLELGDSALYLCASSFRTGGGYGYTFGSGTRLTVV.

The CDR3 is CASSLNSATGELFF. The CDR3 coding sequence is TGTGCCAGCAGCTTAAATAGCGCAACCGGGGAGCTGTTTTTT. The chain employs TRBV7-6 and TRBJ2-2; D perhaps matches TRBD2 (5 bases). CDR3 length: 14 residues. V gave up 2 bases and J gave up 5 bases, with 9 bases separating them. Germline loops: CDR1 SGHVS, CDR2 FNYEAQ.

This clonotype was found many times. The CDR3 nucleotides are TGCAGTGCTAGACCCCCCGGGACATCCCAAGAGACCCAGTACTTC. This translates into CSARPPGTSQETQYF. The chain links TRBV20-1 to TRBJ2-5; a possible D gene is TRBD1 (6 bases). The CDR3 totals 15 residues. Germline V CDR1 and CDR2: DFQATT, SNEGSKA (reference sequence). The V gene lost 2 bases and the J gene lost 1 base, with 14 bases spanning the gap.